These T cell receptor beta chains were read from a single sample in a study of cytomegalovirus exposure and HLA in healthy donors. Profiled with immunoSEQ multiplex PCR; TCRdb holds only in-frame clones, not every one. The repertoire holds about 98,000 clones, with about 81% as singletons. The sample comprised PBMCs. The receptors stem from a man aged 40-49 years in good health and CMV-seronegative. CDR3s include the opening cysteine and the closing phenylalanine or tryptophan. The D gene is left open where the match is weak. Only part of the rows carry a size: once, few, many, or a class if the clone is expanded.

>TRBJ1-1|.|.|TRBV7-9
CASSSKLNTEAFF
TGTGCCAGCAGCTCGAAGCTGAACACTGAAGCTTTCTTT
>TRBJ2-7|.|TRBD1|TRBV5-4
CASSQPTGSSYEQYF
TGTGCCAGCAGCCAGCCGACAGGGAGCTCCTACGAGCAGTACTTC
>TRBJ2-1|.|TRBD2|TRBV6-6
CASQGTSGWKNEQFF
TGTGCCAGCCAAGGGACTAGCGGATGGAAGAATGAGCAGTTCTTC
>TRBJ1-1|.|.|TRBV18
CASSPTLNTEAFF
TGTGCCAGCTCGCCGACATTGAACACTGAAGCTTTCTTT
>TRBJ2-3|.|.|TRBV5-6
CASSLWSGTQYF
TGTGCCAGCAGCTTGTGGAGTGGTACGCAGTATTTT
>TRBJ2-3|once|.|TRBV18
CASSPYRNGEIDTQYF
TGTGCCAGCTCACCGTATAGGAACGGAGAGATCGATACGCAGTATTTT
>TRBJ1-1|.|.|TRBV5-1
CASSRGGSISTEAFF
TGCGCCAGCAGCAGGGGGGGTTCGATTTCCACTGAAGCTTTCTTT
>TRBJ1-4|.|TRBD1|TRBV7-9
CSSSLGQGPNEKLFF
TGTTCCAGCAGCTTAGGACAGGGACCTAATGAAAAACTGTTTTTT
>TRBJ2-5|few|TRBD2|TRBV11-2
CASSRLAGDRETQYF
TGTGCCAGCAGCCGACTAGCGGGGGACAGAGAGACCCAGTACTTC
>TRBJ1-3|.|TRBD1|TRBV5-1
CASSLLTGTSGNTIYF
TGCGCCAGCAGCTTGCTGACAGGGACGTCTGGAAACACCATATATTTT